The rows below give T cell receptor beta chains drawn from one sample of a study of shared clonotypes between healthy human individuals. Data came from immunoSEQ multiplex PCR; TCRdb stores just in-frame clones and leaves some out. The table has 1,500,000 or so clones, 98% to 99% seen once. The sequencing sample was made of naive CD4+ T cells sorted from blood. These receptors all come from a man in his thirties or forties in good health. CDR3s include the opening cysteine and the closing phenylalanine or tryptophan. D genes are given only for firm matches. Rows may omit the clone size; those that give it use once, few, many or a size class.

cdr3_nt | cdr3_aa | clone_size | d_call | j_call | v_call
TGTGCCAGCAGAACGACAGGGGGGAACACTGAAGCTTTCTTT | CASRTTGGNTEAFF | once | TRBD1 | TRBJ1-1 | TRBV28
TGTGCCAGCAGTTTACGGCTAGCGGGAAACAATGAGCAGTTCTTC | CASSLRLAGNNEQFF | - | TRBD2 | TRBJ2-1 | TRBV28
TGTGCCAGCAGCTTAGGCCAGCTTTCCTACAATGAGCAGTTCTTC | CASSLGQLSYNEQFF | - | - | TRBJ2-1 | TRBV7-2
TGTGCCATCAGTGACCCCGGGACTGGCTCCTACGAGCAGTACTTC | CAISDPGTGSYEQYF | - | - | TRBJ2-7 | TRBV10-3
TGTGCCAGCACCGACACCCGTGAGACCCAGTACTTC | CASTDTRETQYF | - | - | TRBJ2-5 | TRBV28
TGTGCCAGCTCACCACTAGCGGGAGGGCCTGTAGGCACAGATACGCAGTATTTT | CASSPLAGGPVGTDTQYF | - | TRBD2 | TRBJ2-3 | TRBV18
TGTGCCAGCTCACCACGGAGGACAGGGTACCAAGAGACCCAGTACTTC | CASSPRRTGYQETQYF | - | TRBD1 | TRBJ2-5 | TRBV18
TGTGCCAGCAGATTAAAGGGAGGACAGAACACCGGGGAGCTGTTTTTT | CASRLKGGQNTGELFF | - | - | TRBJ2-2 | TRBV5-4
TGCAGCGTTGGTTTCGGGAGTGATACGCAGTATTTT | CSVGFGSDTQYF | - | - | TRBJ2-3 | TRBV29-1
TGTGCCAGCAGCTTAGCATATCGGCTATCGAGCTCCTACAATGAGCAGTTCTTC | CASSLAYRLSSSYNEQFF | - | - | TRBJ2-1 | TRBV7-7
TGTGCCAGCAGCGACGGGAGTCGCGGCTACGACTACGAGCAGTACTTC | CASSDGSRGYDYEQYF | - | - | TRBJ2-7 | TRBV6-6
TGTGCCAGCAGTTTAGGACTAGCGGCTTCCTACAATGAGCAGTTCTTC | CASSLGLAASYNEQFF | - | TRBD2 | TRBJ2-1 | TRBV28
TGCGCCAGCAGCTTGGATGGGCAGGGTGGAACAGATACGCAGTATTTT | CASSLDGQGGTDTQYF | - | - | TRBJ2-3 | TRBV5-1
TGTGCCAGCAGTGACGTAGCGGGAGCGGTCACCGGGGAGCTGTTTTTT | CASSDVAGAVTGELFF | - | TRBD2 | TRBJ2-2 | TRBV25-1
TGTGCCAGCAGTTTGAGGACAGATGGCTACACCTTC | CASSLRTDGYTF | - | - | TRBJ1-2 | TRBV28
TGCAGCGGTCAGAGGACTAGCGGGAGTGCAGATACGCAGTATTTT | CSGQRTSGSADTQYF | - | TRBD2 | TRBJ2-3 | TRBV29-1
TGCAGCGTTGGATCCCTAGGAGGTCTGCGCGGGACTGAGCAGTTCTTC | CSVGSLGGLRGTEQFF | - | - | TRBJ2-1 | TRBV29-1
TGTGCCTGGAGTACGACCCGAACCCGAGGCAATGAGCAGTTCTTC | CAWSTTRTRGNEQFF | - | - | TRBJ2-1 | TRBV30
TGTGCCAGCAGCTTAGGCTGGACAGCTCAAGGATCCAAAAACATTCAGTACTTC | CASSLGWTAQGSKNIQYF | - | - | TRBJ2-4 | TRBV7-2
TGTGCCAGCAGTTACATCCGGGACAGGGTAGGAAAACTGTTTTTT | CASSYIRDRVGKLFF | - | TRBD1 | TRBJ1-4 | TRBV6-5
TGTGCCAGCAGCCAGACACTGAATCCAATTCACAATGAGCAGTTCTTC | CASSQTLNPIHNEQFF | - | - | TRBJ2-1 | TRBV11-3
TGTGCCAGCAGCGGCGTTAACTATGGCTACACCTTC | CASSGVNYGYTF | - | - | TRBJ1-2 | TRBV9
TGTGCCAGCAGCCCGACTAGTTACAATGAGCAGTTCTTC | CASSPTSYNEQFF | - | - | TRBJ2-1 | TRBV11-2
TGTGCCAGCAGTGCCTACAGGGGGCTGTACGAGCAGTACTTC | CASSAYRGLYEQYF | - | TRBD1 | TRBJ2-7 | TRBV6-1
TGTGCCAGCAGCGTTAGATCCGACGGTGAGCAGTTCTTC | CASSVRSDGEQFF | - | - | TRBJ2-1 | TRBV7-6
TGTGCCATCAGTGAAATCGGGTTCTACAATGAGCAGTTCTTC | CAISEIGFYNEQFF | - | - | TRBJ2-1 | TRBV10-3
TGCAGTGCTCCTAGTAGTATTCAGTACTTC | CSAPSSIQYF | - | - | TRBJ2-4 | TRBV20-1
TGTGCCAGCAGCGCACGACCAGGGGAAGCTTTCTTT | CASSARPGEAFF | - | - | TRBJ1-1 | TRBV7-2
TGTGCCAGCAGCTCTACCCTTGCCCTGGGACAGGGGAGCTCTGGAAACACCATATATTTT | CASSSTLALGQGSSGNTIYF | - | TRBD1 | TRBJ1-3 | TRBV7-8
TGTGCCAGCAGTGCAACACTAACGACACCTTATAATGAAAAACTGTTTTTT | CASSATLTTPYNEKLFF | - | - | TRBJ1-4 | TRBV25-1
TGTGCCAGCTCACCAGAACAGAGCAATCAGCCCCAGCATTTT | CASSPEQSNQPQHF | - | - | TRBJ1-5 | TRBV18
TGTGCCAGTAGTGGAAAATCTATGTACCGCGAGCAGTACTTC | CASSGKSMYREQYF | once | - | TRBJ2-7 | TRBV19
TGTGCCAGCAGTTTACCAGGGGGGGGAACTGAAGCTTTCTTT | CASSLPGGGTEAFF | - | TRBD1 | TRBJ1-1 | TRBV28
TGTGCCAGCAGTCGGACTAGCGGGGCCTCCTACGAGCAGTACTTC | CASSRTSGASYEQYF | - | TRBD2 | TRBJ2-7 | TRBV28
TGTGCCAGCAGTTCGGGGGGGCTGTACAATGAGCAGTTCTTC | CASSSGGLYNEQFF | - | TRBD2 | TRBJ2-1 | TRBV27
TGCGCCAGCAGTGAGTCACCCCGGCGGGAGCAGTACTTC | CASSESPRREQYF | - | - | TRBJ2-7 | TRBV10-1
TGTGCCAGCAGCTTGAGCCAGGGGGCTGACTACGAGCAGTACTTC | CASSLSQGADYEQYF | - | TRBD1 | TRBJ2-7 | TRBV7-2
TGTGCCAGCTCACCGATCACGGGACACCTAGCCAAAAACATTCAGTACTTC | CASSPITGHLAKNIQYF | - | - | TRBJ2-4 | TRBV18
TGCGCCAGCAGCTTGGCCGGTTTGGTGGGAGTGAGGAACACCGGGGAGCTGTTTTTT | CASSLAGLVGVRNTGELFF | - | - | TRBJ2-2 | TRBV5-1
TGTGCCAGCGCTAGGGGAGAGACCCAGTACTTC | CASARGETQYF | - | - | TRBJ2-5 | TRBV2
TGCGCCAGCAGCTTGGCGCCCAGCTCCTACGAGCAGTACTTC | CASSLAPSSYEQYF | - | - | TRBJ2-7 | TRBV5-1
TGTGCCAGTAGTGGCACAGGGTGGCCCCACAATGAGCAGTTCTTC | CASSGTGWPHNEQFF | - | - | TRBJ2-1 | TRBV19